This T cell receptor beta chain was obtained from a study of blood T cell repertoires in COVID-19. Study summary: Both acute and convalescent COVID-19 samples were obtained from the United States, Italy and Spain. In each case, the material was cDNA or gDNA derived from T cells, B-cell-depleted T cells, or PBMCs.

Original processing notes: Estimates of nucleated cell counts were drawn from the amplification of reference gene primers. Data came from immunoSEQ multiplex PCR; TCRdb stores just in-frame clones and leaves some out. That table is the source of V, J and clone size, and D and trimming were worked out from the DNA. The data contain 120,000 to 150,000 clones, roughly four fifths of them singletons. V lost 1 base and J 2 bases, leaving 16 bases between the germline ends. Germline V gene sequence: CDR1 SGHRS, CDR2 YFSETQ. CDR3 size: 17 residues. The source material was peripheral blood. The chain is built from TRBV5-1 and TRBJ2-1; D not certain. This TCR was sampled from a woman aged 80 or over in a cohort sampled during active or convalescent COVID-19. The chain's CDR3 is CASSLSQASDAYNEQFF. For the CDR3, the DNA is TGCGCCAGCAGCTTGAGTCAGGCCAGTGATGCCTACAATGAGCAGTTCTTC.